This T cell receptor beta chain was captured in a study of blood T cell repertoires in COVID-19. Across the whole study: Sample material is recorded as cDNA or gDNA derived from T cells, B-cell-depleted T cells, or PBMCs.

Assay: immunoSEQ multiplex PCR; the TCRdb copy retains only in-frame clones and omits some. The table includes about 83,000 clones, around 90% detected once. CDR1 is SGHRS, CDR2 YFSETQ, per germline. The CDR3 covers 15 residues. The V and J ends lost 0 bases and 3 bases, in that order; junction bases with no gene match: 3. The genes are TRBV5-1 and TRBJ2-7; 10 bases align to TRBD2. The sequenced sample consisted of peripheral blood. The TCR comes from a human donor in a cohort sampled during active COVID-19. CDR3: CASSLGAGGFYEQYF. The DNA for the CDR3 is TGCGCCAGCAGCTTGGGAGCGGGAGGGTTCTACGAGCAGTACTTC. The full variable domain, in which reference TRBV5-1 and TRBJ2-7 provide the parts outside the CDR3, is KAGVTQTPRYLIKTRGQQVTLSCSPISGHRSVSWYQQTPGQGLQFLFEYFSETQRNKGNFPGRFSGRQFSNSRSEMNVSTLELGDSALYLCASSLGAGGFYEQYFGPGTRLTVT.